The sequence of this T cell receptor (beta chain) was determined in a study of OX40 agonist ivuxolimab in advanced cancers. Using immunoSEQ multiplex PCR, the repertoire was profiled, and TCRdb retains in-frame clones only, with some absent. The sample yields some 81,000 clones, just over 85% seen once. This TCR came from an adult with an advanced solid tumor such as melanoma, head and neck, liver or kidney cancer. The source was CD4+ or CD8+ T cells sorted from blood, collected in a trial of the OX40 agonist ivuxolimab.

The CDR3 coding sequence is TGCGCCAGCAGCACCACAGGGTCTGGGGCCAACGTCCTGACTTTC. Translating it yields CASSTTGSGANVLTF. V and J are TRBV5-1 and TRBJ2-6; tentatively, D is TRBD1 (6 bases). Germline CDR1 is SGHRS and CDR2 is YFSETQ. The V and J ends lost 4 bases and 1 base respectively, with 9 bases between them. The CDR3 spans 15 residues.